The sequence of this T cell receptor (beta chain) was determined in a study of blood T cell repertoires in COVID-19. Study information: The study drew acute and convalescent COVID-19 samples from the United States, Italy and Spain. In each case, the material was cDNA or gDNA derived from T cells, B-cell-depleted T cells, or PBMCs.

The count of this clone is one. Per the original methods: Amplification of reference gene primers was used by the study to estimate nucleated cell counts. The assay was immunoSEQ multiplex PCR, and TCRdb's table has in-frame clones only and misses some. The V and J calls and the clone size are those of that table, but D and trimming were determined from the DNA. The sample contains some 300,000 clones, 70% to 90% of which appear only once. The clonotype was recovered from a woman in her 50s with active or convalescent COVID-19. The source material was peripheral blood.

The CDR3: CASSRTGDYPYEQYF. Here the CDR3 DNA reads TGTGCCAGCAGCCGAACAGGGGATTACCCCTACGAGCAGTACTTC. The chain is built from TRBV6-5 and TRBJ2-7; 7 bases are shared with TRBD1. Looked up from germline, CDR1 is MNHEY and CDR2 is SVGAGI. CDR3 length: 15 residues. The J segment lost 2 bases and the V segment lost 6 bases, leaving 10 bases of the junction unmatched.